One sample yielded the 17 T cell receptor beta chains listed below, sequenced in a study of cytomegalovirus exposure and HLA in healthy donors. A multiplex PCR was run with 60 Vbeta primers and 13 Jbeta primers. The assay was immunoSEQ multiplex PCR, and TCRdb's table has in-frame clones only and misses some. Here the sample spans under 200,000 clones, about 70% being singletons. Sequences were obtained from PBMCs. All receptors come from a woman aged 25 to 45 in good health and CMV-seronegative.

CDR3 sequence reads: CASSIFTGGINEQFF. The CDR3 bases are TGTGCCAGTAGTATATTTACTGGGGGCATCAATGAGCAGTTCTTC. The rearrangement links TRBV19 to TRBJ2-1; TRBD1 is a possible D gene (6 bases). Deletions cut 2 bases from V and 6 bases from J, with 14 bases between. Per the germline V gene, CDR1 is LNHDA and CDR2 is SQIVND (reference sequence). This CDR3 contains 15 residues.

The chain combines TRBV7-9 with TRBJ2-3; 10 bases match TRBD2. Per germline, CDR1 SEHNR and CDR2 FQNEAQ (reference sequence). V lost 6 bases and J lost 0; bases outside the gene matches: 6. CDR3 length equals 16 residues. The CDR3 DNA sequence: TGTGCCAGCAGACGACTAGCGGGCTCTAGCACAGATACGCAGTATTTT. This gives the protein CASRRLAGSSTDTQYF.

This clone was seen a handful of times. V is TRBV18 and J is TRBJ2-1, with 7 nucleotides matching TRBD2. J was trimmed by 0 bases and V by 9 bases; bases with no gene match: 5. The length of the CDR3 is 14 residues. Per the germline V gene, CDR1 is KGHSH and CDR2 is LQKENI. The CDR3 sequence: CASWGGVSYNEQFF. The CDR3 DNA reads as TGTGCCAGTTGGGGGGGAGTCTCCTACAATGAGCAGTTCTTC.

The sample holds one count of this clone. The V call is TRBV7-3, the J call TRBJ2-3; 7 bases agree with TRBD2. This CDR3 has 18 amino acids. The V segment lost 2 bases and the J segment 3 bases; nucleotides outside the gene matches: 14. In germline, CDR1 is SGHTA, CDR2 FQGTGA. Here the CDR3 reads CASSLGGGRAVGTDTQYF. The CDR3 nucleotides read TGTGCCAGCAGCTTAGGTGGCGGGAGAGCGGTTGGGACAGATACGCAGTATTTT.

This clone was detected only a few times. V is TRBV7-9 and J is TRBJ1-1; D is perhaps TRBD1 (6 bases). Germline CDR1 SEHNR, CDR2 FQNEAQ (reference sequence). Trimming shortened V by 5 bases and J by 4 bases, and 11 bases separated the two germline ends. This CDR3 has 13 residues. The CDR3 loop reads CASSPPQGTEAFF. CDR3 bases: TGTGCCAGCAGCCCCCCACAGGGCACTGAAGCTTTCTTT.

The CDR3 nucleotides read TGTGCCATCAGTGAGGCAAAGGGAGGCCGGGGAGATACGCAGTATTTT. This codes for CAISEAKGGRGDTQYF. V usage is TRBV10-3 and J usage is TRBJ2-3; a possible D gene is TRBD2 (6 bases). V dropped 2 bases and J dropped 5 bases, with 17 bases sitting between them. Germline CDR1 is ENHRY and CDR2 is SYGVKD. This CDR3 spans 16 amino acids.

This clone appeared a single time. This chain joins TRBV5-1 and TRBJ1-1; 9 bases agree with TRBD1. The CDR3 length is 17 residues. The ends lost 4 bases at V and 4 bases at J; junction bases unmatched: 14. The V gene's germline CDR1 is SGHRS and CDR2 YFSETQ. The CDR3 DNA is TGCGCCAGCAGCCTAGGACAGGGGCGACCTCTTAGCACTGAAGCTTTCTTT. It encodes CASSLGQGRPLSTEAFF.

The rearrangement uses TRBV7-9 and TRBJ1-2; 8 nucleotides align to TRBD1. Germline CDR1 reads SEHNR; CDR2 reads FQNEAQ (reference sequence). The CDR3 runs to 12 residues. With 5 bases clipped from V and 8 bases from J, the junction kept 4 bases outside the gene matches. The DNA of the CDR3 is TGTGCCAGCAGCGATGGGACAGGAGGCTACACCTTC. This sequence encodes CASSDGTGGYTF. The full variable domain, its missing parts supplied by reference TRBV7-9 and TRBJ1-2, is DTGVSQNPRHKITKRGQNVTFRCDPISEHNRLYWYRQTLGQGPEFLTYFQNEAQLEKSRLLSDRFSAERPKGSFSTLEIQRTEQGDSAMYLCASSDGTGGYTFGSGTRLTVV.

The chain joins TRBV2 to TRBJ1-2; D unclear. This CDR3 has 12 residues. Germline CDR1 SNHLY, CDR2 FYNNEI. V was trimmed by 6 bases and J by 4 bases, leaving 9 bases between them. This CDR3 is CASSRFSYGYTF. Written as DNA, the CDR3 is TGTGCCAGCAGCAGGTTCTCCTATGGCTACACCTTC.

The V gene is TRBV9, the J gene TRBJ1-2, with TRBD1 as a possible D gene (5 bases). Germline-derived CDR1 and CDR2 are SGDLS and YYNGEE. The V gene lost 4 bases and the J gene lost 7 bases, with 14 bases spanning the gap. This CDR3 region has 13 residues. The CDR3 coding sequence is TGTGCCAGCAGCCCCAGAGGGAGGGGTGGCTACACCTTC. Amino acid sequence: CASSPRGRGGYTF.

The rearrangement links TRBV11-2 to TRBJ2-2; 8 bases map to TRBD2. CDR1 is SGHAT, CDR2 FQNNGV, per germline. CDR3 length equals 17 residues. The trim removed 5 bases at V and 7 bases at J, leaving 15 bases unmatched. This chain's CDR3 is CASSPLRGRRTGGELFF. CDR3 DNA: TGTGCCAGCAGCCCTTTGCGCGGGAGGCGAACAGGCGGGGAGCTGTTTTTT.

This clone was counted once. V usage is TRBV2 and J usage is TRBJ2-1; 10 bases fit TRBD2. Germline V gene data show CDR1 as SNHLY and CDR2 as FYNNEI. V lost 2 bases to trimming and J lost 2 bases; unmatched junction nucleotides: 3. The CDR3 runs 16 residues. DNA of the CDR3: TGTGCCAGCAGTGAATTTCTAGCGGGAGCCTACAATGAGCAGTTCTTC. Its protein is CASSEFLAGAYNEQFF.

The rearrangement links TRBV6-5 to TRBJ1-6, with 7 bases that match TRBD1. V lost 4 bases, J lost 2 bases, and 5 bases stayed unmatched. The CDR3 has 16 amino acids. CDR1 is MNHEY and CDR2 is SVGAGI in the germline V gene. CDR3 in amino acids: CASSSDRRTYNSPLHF. The DNA of the CDR3 is TGTGCCAGCAGTTCGGACAGGCGGACCTATAATTCACCCCTCCACTTT.

V gene TRBV10-3 combines with J gene TRBJ1-1, with D maybe TRBD1 (5 bases). Germline V lookup: CDR1 ENHRY, CDR2 SYGVKD. The CDR3 spans 15 residues. V was cut by 0 bases and J by 3 bases, with 11 bases left in between. DNA for the CDR3: TGTGCCATCAGTGAGTCGCGGAGGGACGACACTGAAGCTTTCTTT. This translates into CAISESRRDDTEAFF.

The chain joins TRBV6-1 to TRBJ2-4; 10 bases map to TRBD1. This CDR3 is built from 15 residues. V trimming: 6 bases; J trimming: 1 base; junction bases outside the gene matches: 3. CDR1 MNHNS and CDR2 SASEGT come from the germline V gene. For the CDR3, the DNA is TGTGCCAGCAGGGACAGGGGGGGGGCCAAAAACATTCAGTACTTC. Amino acids: CASRDRGGAKNIQYF.

This clone came up once. The V and J genes are TRBV27 and TRBJ2-3; 14 bases align to TRBD2. V lost 5 bases and J lost 0; bases outside the gene matches: 7. This CDR3 has 18 amino acids. The germline CDR1 and CDR2 sequences are MNHEY and SMNVEV (reference sequence). The CDR3 reads CASSPWTSGGTSTDTQYF. The CDR3 region has the DNA TGTGCCAGCAGTCCCTGGACTAGCGGGGGGACTAGCACAGATACGCAGTATTTT.

This chain links TRBV15 with TRBJ2-1; 10 bases are a match to TRBD2. With V trimmed by 3 bases and J by 8 bases, 10 bases remained unmatched. CDR1 and CDR2 (germline): LNHNV, YYDKDF (reference sequence). The length of the CDR3 is 16 residues. The CDR3 reads CATSSLTSGYSDEQFF. The CDR3 coding sequence is TGTGCCACCAGCAGCTTGACTAGCGGGTATTCCGATGAGCAGTTCTTC.